This paragraph covers one T cell receptor (beta chain) sequence. Its target is unknown. These data come from a study of T-cell memory formation after mild COVID-19. Whole-study findings and limits: Clones that contracted from day 15 to 85 were balanced CD4/CD8, while later expanders leaned CD4+. Mainly CM and EM harbored the contracting CD4+ clones; mainly EMRA harbored the CD8+ ones.

Trimming at V came to 5 bases and at J to 5 bases, leaving 18 bases not matched to a gene. The CDR3 totals 17 residues. Germline V gives CDR1 SEHNR, CDR2 FQNEAQ (reference sequence). Researchers used 5'RACE with constant-segment primers to make TCR alpha and TCR beta cDNA libraries that carry sample barcodes and UMIs. One entry per CDR3 protein results from TCRdb running MiXCR on the 5' RACE reads. Here the sample spans 200,000 to 250,000 distinct CDR3 sequences, 15% being singletons. This chain connects TRBV7-9 to TRBJ2-7; 7 bases match TRBD2. The specimen was PBMCs or a T cell subset sorted from them (not recorded which). The receptor comes from an adult woman who had mild COVID-19 (a few samples of this study predate the infection). Cell type and time point are not known. CDR3 region: CASSDLKWGRATHEQYF. The CDR3 DNA sequence: TGTGCCAGCAGCGACCTGAAGTGGGGGAGGGCTACCCACGAGCAGTACTTC.